This T cell receptor beta chain was sequenced in a study of human T cells and chemical hapten exposure. The overall study: Among samples, TCR yields varied mainly because of small differences in pooled library volume.

Study-level results: TCRs above 1 in 1000 frequency stayed constant with DPC sensitization.

Germline V lookup: CDR1 SGHAT, CDR2 FQNNGV. After removal of 4 bases from V and 3 bases from J, the junction contained 9 bases not matched to a gene. The CDR3 length is 17 residues. About this clonotype: Its antigen is as yet unknown.

Stated time point: healthy volunteer bleed at 2 weeks. Someone pulled total RNA out of unfractionated whole blood. Unique molecular identifiers were affixed to discrete cDNA molecules within the library. In the study's own analysis: A per-sample median of roughly 100,000 TCRs was observed, with a range of about 20,000 to 700,000. TCRdb redid the calling of the RACE reads with MiXCR, one entry per CDR3 protein. TCRdb's processing, not the authors', yielded these V and J calls. The sample holds under 95,000 distinct CDR3 sequences, approximately 10% seen once. Sequenced input: whole blood. This receptor was taken from a female donor in good health. Some clones in this sample may be carry-over from other donors' samples. The chain has TRBV11-2 and TRBJ2-1; 10 bases fit TRBD1. The CDR3 reads CASSSPDRTGGYNEQFF. Written as DNA, the CDR3 is TGTGCCAGCAGCTCTCCCGATCGGACAGGGGGCTACAATGAGCAGTTCTTC.